One sample yielded the 4 T cell receptor beta chains listed below, sequenced in a study of CD8 T cells in ankylosing spondylitis. General observations from the study: It appeared that ankylosing spondylitis blood was characterized by a TCR beta motif of eight highly homologous variants.

Their target antigens are unknown. In TCRdb, the 5' RACE reads were re-called with MiXCR into one record per CDR3 protein. The table includes approximately 540,000 distinct CDR3 sequences, about an eighth detected once. Sequencing was done on a sample of blood, either unsorted or a sorted T cell fraction (not recorded which). The receptor set was obtained from a male donor with ankylosing spondylitis.

This chain joins TRBV2 and TRBJ2-1; no clear D. This CDR3 spans 14 amino acids. V lost 1 base to trimming and J lost 4 bases, with 8 bases between them. Per the germline V gene, CDR1 is SNHLY and CDR2 is FYNNEI. Here the CDR3 reads CASSEVRVYNEQFF. The CDR3 DNA follows: TGTGCCAGCAGTGAAGTCCGGGTGTACAATGAGCAGTTCTTC.

This clonotype was seen at least ten times. V usage is TRBV7-8 and J usage is TRBJ2-1, with D possibly TRBD1 on 5 matching bases. CDR3 length: 11 residues. Deletions cut 4 bases from V and 12 bases from J, with 10 bases between. The germline CDR1 and CDR2 sequences are SGHVS and FQNEAQ. CDR3 in amino acids: CASSSGLSQFF. CDR3 nucleotides: TGTGCCAGCAGCTCAGGGCTATCGCAGTTCTTC. Full variable domain (missing parts from reference TRBV7-8 and TRBJ2-1): GAGVSQSPRYKVAKRGQDVALRCDPISGHVSLFWYQQALGQGPEFLTYFQNEAQLDKSGLPSDRFFAERPEGSVSTLKIQRTQQEDSAVYLCASSSGLSQFFGPGTRLTVL.

V gene TRBV7-2 combines with J gene TRBJ2-3; 7 bases agree with TRBD2. The CDR3 is 15 amino acids. J gave up 3 bases and V 1 base, and 4 bases lay outside the gene matches. Germline CDR1 SGHTA, CDR2 FQGNSA. DNA of the CDR3: TGTGCCAGCAGCTTAGGGCGGACTAGAACAGATACGCAGTATTTT. This translates into CASSLGRTRTDTQYF.

This clonotype has more than one count but fewer than ten. The gene calls are TRBV15 and TRBJ2-1; D is perhaps TRBD1 (6 bases). The germline V gene has CDR1 LNHNV and CDR2 YYDKDF (reference sequence). V gave up 8 bases and J gave up 6 bases, with 29 bases separating them. The CDR3 is 18 residues long. The CDR3 DNA follows: TGTGCCACCCCGACCTCCGATTCCGAGGGGGAGCGAGGCAATGAGCAGTTCTTC. The encoded protein is CATPTSDSEGERGNEQFF.